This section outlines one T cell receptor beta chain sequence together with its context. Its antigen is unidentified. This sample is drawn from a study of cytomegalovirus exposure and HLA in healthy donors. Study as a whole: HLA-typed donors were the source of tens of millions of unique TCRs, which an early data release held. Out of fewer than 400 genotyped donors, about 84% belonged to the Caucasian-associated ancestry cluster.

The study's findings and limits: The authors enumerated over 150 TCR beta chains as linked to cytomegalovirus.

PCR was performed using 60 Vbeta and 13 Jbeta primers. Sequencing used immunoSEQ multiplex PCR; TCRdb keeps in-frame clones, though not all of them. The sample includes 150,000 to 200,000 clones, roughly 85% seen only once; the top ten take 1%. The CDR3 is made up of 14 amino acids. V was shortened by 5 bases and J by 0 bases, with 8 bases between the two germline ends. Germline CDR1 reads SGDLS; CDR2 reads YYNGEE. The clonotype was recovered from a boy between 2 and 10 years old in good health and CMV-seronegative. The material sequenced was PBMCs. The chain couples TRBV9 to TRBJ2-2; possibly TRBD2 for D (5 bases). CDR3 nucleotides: TGTGCCAGCAGTGAGGGCGCGAACACCGGGGAGCTGTTTTTT. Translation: CASSEGANTGELFF.